This T cell receptor (beta chain) was captured by sequencing in a study of blood T cell repertoires in COVID-19. For the study at large: Sources were T cells, B-cell-depleted T cells, or PBMCs; the material itself was cDNA or gDNA.

The CDR3 has 13 residues. Trimming pared 2 bases from V and 8 bases from J, leaving 9 bases between. Germline V gene sequence: CDR1 MRHNA, CDR2 SNTAGT. In the study's own analysis: It was from reference gene primer amplification that nucleated cell counts were estimated. The assay was immunoSEQ multiplex PCR, and TCRdb's table has in-frame clones only and misses some. D and trimming come from the DNA, and the V and J calls and clone size come from that table. The sample consists of about 120,000 clones, over 85% of them appearing once. The chain combines TRBV6-4 with TRBJ2-2; TRBD2 might be the D (6 bases). Material for sequencing was peripheral blood. The receptor was derived from a man aged 60-69 years with COVID-19, enrolled during active disease. In DNA form, the CDR3 reads TGTGCCAGCAGTGACGCGGGACGGGGGGAGCTGTTTTTT. Protein: CASSDAGRGELFF.